The 21 T cell receptor beta chains in this list originate from one sample, sequenced in a study of OX40 agonist ivuxolimab in advanced cancers. TCRdb's table, derived via immunoSEQ multiplex PCR, lists solely in-frame clones and lacks some. The data hold 15,000 or so clones, with roughly 90% observed a single time. Specimen: CD4+ or CD8+ T cells sorted from blood, collected in a trial of the OX40 agonist ivuxolimab. Every receptor here comes from an adult with an advanced solid tumor such as melanoma, head and neck, liver or kidney cancer.

This chain connects TRBV5-5 to TRBJ2-3, with 8 bases fitting TRBD1. This CDR3 has 16 amino acids. Trimming removed 4 bases from V and 4 bases from J; junction bases left unmatched: 11. Germline values: CDR1 SGHKS, CDR2 YYEKEE (reference sequence). The CDR3 here is CASSGTGAPLADTQYF. CDR3 nucleotide sequence: TGTGCCAGCAGCGGGACAGGAGCCCCCTTGGCAGATACGCAGTATTTT. Looking up the rest from reference TRBV5-5 and TRBJ2-3 gives the full variable domain: DAGVTQSPTHLIKTRGQQVTLRCSPISGHKSVSWYQQVLGQGPQFIFQYYEKEERGRGNFPDRFSARQFPNYSSELNVNALLLGDSALYLCASSGTGAPLADTQYFGPGTRLTVL.

The chain uses TRBV4-1 and TRBJ2-7, with 8 bases fitting TRBD1. The germline gives CDR1 MGHRA, CDR2 YSYEKL. The CDR3 has 12 amino acids. V lost 5 bases, J lost 5 bases, and 2 bases stayed unmatched. CDR3 sequence (DNA): TGCGCCAGCAGCGCAGGGGGCAACGAGCAGTACTTC. It yields the protein CASSAGGNEQYF.

The chain recombines TRBV27 with TRBJ1-5; D is undetermined. Germline V gives CDR1 MNHEY, CDR2 SMNVEV (reference sequence). The V and J ends lost 4 bases and 4 bases respectively, with 5 bases between them. This CDR3 comprises 12 residues. The DNA of the CDR3 is TGTGCCAGCAGTTCGGGTAATCAGCCCCAGCATTTT. This codes for CASSSGNQPQHF.

This chain connects TRBV12-5 to TRBJ2-7; 9 bases match TRBD2. Trimming took 3 bases from V and 4 from J; bases not matched to a gene: 10. This CDR3 comprises 16 residues. In germline, CDR1 is LGHNT, CDR2 FRNRAP. The CDR3 region is CASGFRASGEEYEQYF. The CDR3 DNA sequence: TGTGCTAGTGGTTTCCGTGCTAGCGGGGAGGAGTACGAGCAGTACTTC.

The CDR3 region has the DNA TGTGCCAGCAGTTCGACACTCAACTATAATTCACCCCTCCACTTT. This codes for CASSSTLNYNSPLHF. The gene calls are TRBV6-5 and TRBJ1-6, with D unclear. The V gene's germline CDR1 is MNHEY and CDR2 SVGAGI. CDR3 size: 15 residues. The V end was cut by 4 bases, the J end by 3 bases, with 10 bases between.

The V gene is TRBV2, the J gene TRBJ2-2; D possibly corresponds to TRBD2 (5 bases). Germline V gene data show CDR1 as SNHLY and CDR2 as FYNNEI. The CDR3 spans 18 residues. Trimming stripped 4 bases from V and 1 base from J, with 19 bases between. DNA of the CDR3: TGTGCCAGCAGTGTTGCTAGCAGTTCTTCCGAGAACACCGGGGAGCTGTTTTTT. Its protein product is CASSVASSSSENTGELFF.

This chain uses TRBV6-5 with TRBJ1-2; D is ambiguous. The CDR3 extends over 14 amino acids. V gave up 6 bases and J gave up 7 bases, with 18 bases separating them. Germline V lookup: CDR1 MNHEY, CDR2 SVGAGI. The CDR3 reads CASRSRMARAGYTF. CDR3 coding DNA: TGTGCCAGCAGGTCGCGGATGGCCCGGGCTGGCTACACCTTC.

V usage is TRBV5-1 and J usage is TRBJ1-2; tentative D call: TRBD1 (5 bases). CDR1 is SGHRS and CDR2 is YFSETQ in the germline V gene. The length of the CDR3 is 15 residues. V lost 1 base to trimming and J lost 4 bases, with 14 bases between them. CDR3 amino acids: CASSLQVEGTYGYTF. CDR3 DNA: TGCGCCAGCAGCTTGCAGGTTGAAGGGACCTATGGCTACACCTTC. Together with reference TRBV5-1 and TRBJ1-2, the CDR3 gives the full variable domain: KAGVTQTPRYLIKTRGQQVTLSCSPISGHRSVSWYQQTPGQGLQFLFEYFSETQRNKGNFPGRFSGRQFSNSRSEMNVSTLELGDSALYLCASSLQVEGTYGYTFGSGTRLTVV.

The chain recombines TRBV7-3 with TRBJ2-5; TRBD2 aligns across 13 bases. The CDR3 has 15 amino acids. CDR1 SGHTA and CDR2 FQGTGA come from the germline V gene. The trim removed 8 bases at V and 5 bases at J, leaving 8 bases unmatched. The CDR3 sequence is CASPPVTSGGETQYF. The CDR3 nucleotides are TGTGCCAGCCCCCCTGTGACTAGCGGGGGGGAGACCCAGTACTTC.

V gene TRBV19 combines with J gene TRBJ2-3, with D maybe TRBD1 (6 bases). CDR3 size: 18 residues. Germline assignment: CDR1 LNHDA and CDR2 SQIVND (reference sequence). Trimming cost V 3 bases and J 6 bases, with 25 bases left between them. The CDR3: CASSIFFPEPTGSDTQYF. CDR3 in DNA: TGTGCCAGTAGTATCTTTTTCCCGGAACCGACAGGATCTGATACGCAGTATTTT. Complete variable domain (other parts from reference TRBV19 and TRBJ2-3): DGGITQSPKYLFRKEGQNVTLSCEQNLNHDAMYWYRQDPGQGLRLIYYSQIVNDFQKGDIAEGYSVSREKKESFPLTVTSAQKNPTAFYLCASSIFFPEPTGSDTQYFGPGTRLTVL.

The V call is TRBV27, the J call TRBJ2-4; perhaps D is TRBD1 or TRBD2 (5 bases each). The V and J ends lost 3 bases and 0 bases respectively, with 9 bases between them. CDR3 size: 15 residues. Germline-derived CDR1 and CDR2 are MNHEY and SMNVEV (reference sequence). CDR3 loop: CASSFGDGAKNIQYF. The CDR3 DNA sequence: TGTGCCAGCAGTTTTGGGGACGGAGCCAAAAACATTCAGTACTTC.

This sequence joins TRBV7-2 and TRBJ2-1; D is possibly TRBD1 (6 bases). The CDR3 runs to 13 residues. Trimming took off 7 bases at V and 4 bases at J, with 11 bases between the two ends. CDR1 is SGHTA and CDR2 is FQGNSA in the germline V gene. DNA for the CDR3: TGTGCCAGCACCCCGACAGGTTACAATGAGCAGTTCTTC. Its translation: CASTPTGYNEQFF.

The rearrangement links TRBV19 to TRBJ1-4; D unresolved. The CDR3 has 15 residues. With 5 bases removed from V and 10 bases from J, the gap between germline ends came to 20 bases. Germline V CDR1 and CDR2: LNHDA, SQIVND (reference sequence). The CDR3 DNA is TGTGCCAGTAGTTTCTCGAGCCTTCCGGCGGGAAAACTGTTTTTT. Amino acid sequence: CASSFSSLPAGKLFF.

The chain combines TRBV19 with TRBJ2-3, with 9 positions matching TRBD1. CDR1 is LNHDA and CDR2 is SQIVND in the germline V gene (reference sequence). V shed 6 bases and J 5 bases; nucleotides not matched to a gene: 12. The CDR3 is 16 amino acids. The CDR3 DNA sequence: TGTGCCAGTAGCCCCACCGGACAGGGGAGAGTAGATACGCAGTATTTT. Amino acids: CASSPTGQGRVDTQYF. Combining the CDR3 with reference TRBV19 and TRBJ2-3 gives the whole variable domain DGGITQSPKYLFRKEGQNVTLSCEQNLNHDAMYWYRQDPGQGLRLIYYSQIVNDFQKGDIAEGYSVSREKKESFPLTVTSAQKNPTAFYLCASSPTGQGRVDTQYFGPGTRLTVL.

The chain links TRBV5-4 to TRBJ2-7, with 9 bases identical to TRBD1. Germline V gives CDR1 SGHNT, CDR2 YYREEE (reference sequence). Germline trimming cut 2 bases from V and 12 bases from J; bases unmatched to any gene: 6. CDR3 length: 12 amino acids. The CDR3 loop is CASSFTGQGRYF. CDR3 bases: TGTGCCAGCAGCTTTACGGGACAGGGTCGGTACTTC.

The J gene is TRBJ2-1, the V gene TRBV7-9, with TRBD2 matching over 7 bases. The germline CDR1 and CDR2 sequences are SEHNR and FQNEAQ (reference sequence). The junction had 2 bases not matched to a gene; V was cut back by 2 bases and J by 4 bases. CDR3 length: 14 amino acids. The chain's CDR3 is CASSLWGGYNEQFF. The DNA for the CDR3 is TGTGCCAGCAGCTTATGGGGAGGGTACAATGAGCAGTTCTTC.

The DNA of the CDR3 is TGTGCCAGCAGCCCCCCTAAAGGTAACGGAGGGGAGACCCAGTACTTC. Translation: CASSPPKGNGGETQYF. The chain joins TRBV6-4 to TRBJ2-5, with D perhaps matching TRBD2 (6 bases). This CDR3 has 16 residues. V shed 6 bases and J shed 5 bases, with 22 bases lying between them. Germline lookup yields CDR1 MRHNA and CDR2 SNTAGT.

This clone was seen a few times. This sample includes further DNA sequences coding for the same CDR3. The chain joins TRBV11-2 to TRBJ2-7; D is unresolved. The CDR3 runs to 11 residues. The V gene's germline CDR1 is SGHAT and CDR2 FQNNGV. Trimming took off 4 bases at V and 2 bases at J, with 3 bases between the two ends. CDR3 in amino acids: CASSSAYEQYF. The CDR3 coding sequence is TGTGCCAGCAGCTCAGCCTACGAGCAGTACTTC.

The chain employs TRBV15 and TRBJ2-2; TRBD2 might be the D (7 bases). V lost 6 bases and J lost 7, with 18 bases in between. The germline V gene has CDR1 LNHNV and CDR2 YYDKDF (reference sequence). The CDR3 extends over 15 amino acids. CDR3 amino acids: CATRYLGGLSGELFF. CDR3 in DNA: TGTGCCACCAGATATCTGGGGGGGCTTAGCGGGGAGCTGTTTTTT.

The J gene is TRBJ2-1, the V gene TRBV6-5, with D perhaps TRBD1 (6 bases). The CDR3 is 15 residues long. Germline CDR1 MNHEY, CDR2 SVGAGI. Trimming cost V 7 bases and J 0 bases, with 13 bases left between them. This CDR3 is CASTLRGSSYNEQFF. CDR3 DNA: TGTGCCAGCACCCTAAGGGGGAGCTCCTACAATGAGCAGTTCTTC.

The chain couples TRBV19 to TRBJ1-3; D call uncertain. Trimming took off 4 bases at V and 0 bases at J, with 10 bases between the two ends. Per the germline V gene, CDR1 is LNHDA and CDR2 is SQIVND (reference sequence). The CDR3 sequence is 15 residues long. The CDR3 DNA follows: TGTGCCAGTAGTAACAGCGTTCACTCTGGAAACACCATATATTTT. Translation gives CASSNSVHSGNTIYF.